This TCR beta chain was documented in a study of OX40 agonist ivuxolimab in advanced cancers. Study overall: Ivuxolimab, an antibody acting as an agonist of OX40 (CD134), was used to treat patients.

Profiled with immunoSEQ multiplex PCR; TCRdb holds only in-frame clones, not every one. The sample lists over 95,000 clones, approximately 80% occurring once. V was shortened by 6 bases and J by 2 bases, with 9 bases between the two germline ends. The CDR3 totals 13 residues. Looked up from germline, CDR1 is SGHTA and CDR2 is FQGNSA. This clonotype originated in an adult with an advanced solid tumor such as melanoma, head and neck, liver or kidney cancer. Sequences were derived from CD4+ or CD8+ T cells sorted from blood, sampled in a trial of the OX40 agonist ivuxolimab. The chain carries TRBV7-2 and TRBJ2-3, with D perhaps TRBD2 (5 bases). CDR3 nucleotide sequence: TGTGCCAGCAGGGCCGGGGTCACAGATACGCAGTATTTT. Translated: CASRAGVTDTQYF.